This T cell receptor beta chain emerged from a study of blood T cell repertoires in COVID-19 (TCRdb year 2020). Describing the broader study: Samples covering the acute and convalescent phases of COVID-19 were provided by collaborators in the United States, Italy and Spain. The prospective study material was composed of cDNA or gDNA derived from T cells, B-cell-depleted T cells, or PBMCs. Subjects who had been exposed to COVID-19, were actively infected with it, or had recovered from it provided the deeply sampled blood TCRbeta repertoires that made up the dataset. The repertoires were released in a freely available public database meant as a resource for research on the immune response to SARS-CoV-2. Samples came from the ongoing ImmuneRACE study (first 160 participants) plus 1,254 subjects from 6 global collaborators. Sample metadata almost always included a de-identified subject ID, COVID-19 status, age in years and sex. Where available, HLA class I and class II types were taken from metadata supplied by the sample provider and were not determined by assay-based typing.

The germline V gene (reference sequence) specifies SEHNR as CDR1 and FQNEAQ as CDR2. V lost 1 base and J lost 5 bases; the stretch between them is 5 bases long. The CDR3 holds 13 amino acids from the cysteine to the phenylalanine. Left in the record is the CDR3 DNA by itself, 39 bases read in frame from the first base. What the authors observed across the whole study: The amount of clinical and demographic metadata varied by source and participant and was provided uncurated.

The immunoSEQ Assay, a bias-controlled multiplex PCR, was used to amplify TCRbeta CDR3 regions from genomic DNA. The original methods were these. The number of nucleated cells in each sample was estimated by amplification of reference gene primers within the assay. To quantify the absolute abundance of each unique TCRbeta CDR3 rearrangement, sequence reads were collapsed and filtered. For each sample, productive Simpson clonality was calculated as the square root of Simpson's diversity index over productive rearrangements. This is the immuneACCESS table as TCRdb keeps it, with only in-frame sequences that have V and J called. A part of the clones is gone; compared with another copy, unresolved V genes explain less than half, and the rest is unexplained. The V and J calls and clone size are taken from that table; D and trimming were inferred from the DNA. The sample contains 150,000 to 200,000 clones, approximately 80% of them found a single time. The top ten constitute 4.5% to 7.5% of the sample.

This clone appeared once. Its antigen is currently not known. Base qualities are missing; no much larger clone stands one base away. In the prospective study, participants were about 18 to 100 years old, resided in about two dozen geographic areas of the United States, and were enrolled through a virtual design. Cohort assignment in the prospective study relied on participant-reported clinical history from a screening survey and a study questionnaire. Recovered participants in ImmuneRACE Cohort 3 were defined by two consecutive negative NP/OP PCR tests, clearance by a healthcare professional, or resolution of symptoms. In the prospective study, mobile phlebotomists collected whole blood, serum and a nasopharyngeal or oropharyngeal swab from each participant. Over a roughly 2-month period, participants in the prospective study had the option of providing additional blood draws and questionnaires. Before DNA extraction, prospective study blood samples were shipped either frozen or at room temperature.

This TCR was recovered from a man in his forties who had recovered from COVID-19. The chain is made from TRBV7-9 and TRBJ2-2; a weak D assignment points to TRBD1 (5 bases agree). The specimen sequenced was PBMCs or T cells enriched from blood (not recorded which). In nucleotides, the sequence is TGTGCCAGCAGCTTAGAGGGGACCGGGGAGCTGTTTTTT. Its protein product is CASSLEGTGELFF.